The clone carrying this TCR beta chain was recorded many times. No antigen is known for it. This sample stems from a study of read filtering for tumor transcriptome and immune sequencing. Whole-study context: R-ISS stage counts were roughly eight for I, approximately 15 for II, roughly seven for III. Whole-transcriptome libraries were prepared after DNase treatment. General study points: RNA-seq captured clonotypes less deeply and reliably than IR-seq.

From approximately 430 ng of RNA, a library with molecular barcoded alpha/delta and beta/gamma adaptors was made. Each CDR3 protein is one row after TCRdb ran MiXCR on the reads. The sample consists of 46,000 or so distinct CDR3 sequences, roughly a fifth of them appearing once. At the time of active disease, bone marrow was collected from every patient. CDR3 size: 15 residues. The V and J ends lost 4 bases and 4 bases, in that order; junction bases with no gene match: 9. Germline loops: CDR1 SGHDT, CDR2 YYEEEE. Sample: a population of CD138-negative cells sorted from bone marrow. This TCR derives from a donor at least 40 years old with multiple myeloma. The chain employs TRBV5-6 and TRBJ1-1; 8 nucleotides agree with TRBD1. CDR3 DNA sequence: TGTGCCAGCAGCGGCAACTCAGACAGGGGCACTGAAGCTTTCTTT. Translating gives CASSGNSDRGTEAFF.